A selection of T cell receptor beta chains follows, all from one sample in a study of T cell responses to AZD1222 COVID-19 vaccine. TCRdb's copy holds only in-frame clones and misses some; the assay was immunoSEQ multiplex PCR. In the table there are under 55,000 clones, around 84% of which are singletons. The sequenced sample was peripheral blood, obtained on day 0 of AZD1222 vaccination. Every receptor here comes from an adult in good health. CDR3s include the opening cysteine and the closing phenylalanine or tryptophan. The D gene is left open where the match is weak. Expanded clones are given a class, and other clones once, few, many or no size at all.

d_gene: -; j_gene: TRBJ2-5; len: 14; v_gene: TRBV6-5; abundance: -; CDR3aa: CASSYEVSRGTQYF; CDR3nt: TGTGCCAGCAGTTACGAAGTCTCCCGGGGGACCCAGTACTTC
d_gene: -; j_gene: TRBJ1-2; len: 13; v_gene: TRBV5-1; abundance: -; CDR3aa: CASSFEGFRGYTF; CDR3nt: TGCGCCAGCAGCTTTGAGGGTTTTCGTGGCTACACCTTC
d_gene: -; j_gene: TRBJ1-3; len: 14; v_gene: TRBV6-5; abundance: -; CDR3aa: CASRLGGSGNTIYF; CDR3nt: TGTGCCAGCAGACTGGGGGGATCTGGAAACACCATATATTTT
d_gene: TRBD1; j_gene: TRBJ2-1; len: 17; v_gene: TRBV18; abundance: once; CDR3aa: CASSPGTGRGGGNEQFF; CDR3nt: TGTGCCAGCTCACCTGGGACAGGGAGAGGAGGAGGGAATGAGCAGTTCTTC
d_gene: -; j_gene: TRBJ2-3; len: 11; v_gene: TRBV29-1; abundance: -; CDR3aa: CSVGGADTQYF; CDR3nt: TGCAGCGTTGGAGGAGCAGATACGCAGTATTTT
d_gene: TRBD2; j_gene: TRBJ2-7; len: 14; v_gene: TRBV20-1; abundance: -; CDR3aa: CSASSGRGGDEQYF; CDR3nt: TGCAGTGCGAGTAGCGGGAGAGGAGGGGACGAGCAGTACTTC
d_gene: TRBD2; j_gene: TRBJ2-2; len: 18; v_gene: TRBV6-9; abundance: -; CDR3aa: CASSRPTSGGVGTGELFF; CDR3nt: TGTGCCAGCAGCCGCCCGACTAGCGGGGGGGTAGGGACCGGGGAGCTGTTTTTT
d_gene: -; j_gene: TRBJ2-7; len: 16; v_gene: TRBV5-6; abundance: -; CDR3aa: CASRPLGQGSSYEQYF; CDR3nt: TGTGCCAGCAGGCCTTTGGGGCAGGGCAGCTCCTACGAGCAGTACTTC
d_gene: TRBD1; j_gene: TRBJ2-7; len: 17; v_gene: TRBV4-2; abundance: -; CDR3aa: CASSQDPTGAGSYEQYF; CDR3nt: TGTGCCAGCAGCCAAGACCCTACAGGGGCGGGCTCCTACGAGCAGTACTTC
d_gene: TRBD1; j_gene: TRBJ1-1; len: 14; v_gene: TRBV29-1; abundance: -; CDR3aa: CSARQGTDFTEAFF; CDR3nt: TGCAGCGCACGACAGGGGACGGATTTCACTGAAGCTTTCTTT
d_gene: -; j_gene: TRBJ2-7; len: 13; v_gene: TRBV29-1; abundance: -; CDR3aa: CSAGAKGVGEQYF; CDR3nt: TGCAGCGCGGGGGCTAAAGGTGTGGGCGAGCAGTACTTC
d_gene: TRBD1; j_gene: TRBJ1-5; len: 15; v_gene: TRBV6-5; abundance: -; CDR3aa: CAGGQGGVSNQPQHF; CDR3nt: TGTGCCGGTGGACAGGGGGGTGTAAGCAATCAGCCCCAGCATTTT
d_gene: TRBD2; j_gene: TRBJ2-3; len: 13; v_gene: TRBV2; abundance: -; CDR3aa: CASSEGRADTQYF; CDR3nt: TGTGCCAGCAGCGAGGGGAGGGCGGATACGCAGTATTTT
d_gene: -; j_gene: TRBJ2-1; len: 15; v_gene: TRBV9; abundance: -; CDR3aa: CASSVRLASIDEQFF; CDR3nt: TGTGCCAGCAGCGTACGGCTAGCGTCAATCGATGAGCAGTTCTTC
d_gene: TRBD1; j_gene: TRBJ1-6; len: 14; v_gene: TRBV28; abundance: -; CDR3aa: CANGGTDWNSPLHF; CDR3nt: TGTGCCAACGGAGGGACAGACTGGAATTCACCCCTCCACTTT
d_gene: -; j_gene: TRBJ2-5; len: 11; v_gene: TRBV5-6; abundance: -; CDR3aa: CASSYYETQYF; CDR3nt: TGTGCCAGCAGCTATTATGAGACCCAGTACTTC
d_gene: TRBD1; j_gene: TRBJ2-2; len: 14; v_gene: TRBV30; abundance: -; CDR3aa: CAWKDRVNTGELFF; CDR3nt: TGTGCCTGGAAAGACAGGGTGAACACCGGGGAGCTGTTTTTT
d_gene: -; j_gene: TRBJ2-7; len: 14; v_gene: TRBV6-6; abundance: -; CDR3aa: CASSHGTPTYEQYF; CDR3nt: TGTGCCAGCAGTCACGGGACGCCCACCTACGAGCAGTACTTC
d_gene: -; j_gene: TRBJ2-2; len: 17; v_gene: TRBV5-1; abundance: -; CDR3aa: CASSLGQVNANTGELFF; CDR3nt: TGCGCCAGCAGCTTGGGACAGGTTAACGCGAACACCGGGGAGCTGTTTTTT
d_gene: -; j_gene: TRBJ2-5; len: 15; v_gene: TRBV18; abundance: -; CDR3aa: CASSLLPDSEETQYF; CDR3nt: TGTGCCAGCTCACTGCTCCCTGACAGTGAAGAGACCCAGTACTTC
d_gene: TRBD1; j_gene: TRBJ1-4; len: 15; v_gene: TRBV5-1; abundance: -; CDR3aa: CASSLAGQGTEKLFF; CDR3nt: TGCGCCAGCAGCTTGGCGGGACAGGGGACTGAAAAACTGTTTTTT
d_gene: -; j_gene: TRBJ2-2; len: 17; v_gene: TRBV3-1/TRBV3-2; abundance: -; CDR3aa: CASSQAARAGRGGELFF; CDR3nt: TGTGCCAGCAGCCAAGCCGCACGGGCTGGGCGTGGCGGGGAGCTGTTTTTT
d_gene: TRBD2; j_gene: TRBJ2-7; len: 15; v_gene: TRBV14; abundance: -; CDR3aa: CASSYRLAGIGEQYF; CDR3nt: TGTGCCAGCAGCTACAGACTAGCGGGAATTGGGGAGCAGTACTTC
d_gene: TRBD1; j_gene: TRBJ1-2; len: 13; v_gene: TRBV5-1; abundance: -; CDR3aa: CASSRTGDYGYTF; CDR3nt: TGCGCCAGCAGCCGCACAGGGGACTATGGCTACACCTTC
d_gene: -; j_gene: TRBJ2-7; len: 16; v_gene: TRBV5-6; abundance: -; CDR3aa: CASSEDPRGRLIEQYF; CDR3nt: TGTGCCAGCAGCGAGGACCCCCGGGGCCGCCTGATCGAGCAGTACTTC
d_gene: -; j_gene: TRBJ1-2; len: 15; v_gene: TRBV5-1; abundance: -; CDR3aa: CASSLLGQPNYGYTF; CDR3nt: TGCGCCAGCAGCTTATTAGGGCAGCCTAACTATGGCTACACCTTC
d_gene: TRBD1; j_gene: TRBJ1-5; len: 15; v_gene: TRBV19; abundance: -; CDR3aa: CASMGQGLGNQPQHF; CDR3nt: TGTGCCAGTATGGGACAGGGGCTGGGAAATCAGCCCCAGCATTTT
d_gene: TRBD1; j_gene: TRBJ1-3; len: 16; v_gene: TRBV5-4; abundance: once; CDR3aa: CASSLVGTGFGNTIYF; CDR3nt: TGTGCCAGCAGCTTGGTGGGGACAGGGTTTGGAAACACCATATATTTT
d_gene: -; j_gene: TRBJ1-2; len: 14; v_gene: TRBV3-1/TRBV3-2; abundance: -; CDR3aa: CASNRRGTNYGYTF; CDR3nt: TGTGCCAGCAACCGACGAGGGACTAACTATGGCTACACCTTC
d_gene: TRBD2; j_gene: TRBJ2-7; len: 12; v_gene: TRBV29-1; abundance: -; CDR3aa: CSVGTSNYEQYF; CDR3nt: TGCAGCGTCGGGACTAGTAATTACGAGCAGTACTTC
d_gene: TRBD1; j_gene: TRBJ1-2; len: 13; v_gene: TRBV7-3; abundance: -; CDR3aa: CASSLDRVSGYTF; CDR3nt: TGTGCCAGCAGCTTGGACAGGGTTTCTGGCTACACCTTC
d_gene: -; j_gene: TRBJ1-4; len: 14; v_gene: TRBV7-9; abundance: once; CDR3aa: CASSLTGIGEKLFF; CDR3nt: TGTGCCAGCAGCTTGACAGGAATAGGTGAAAAACTGTTTTTT
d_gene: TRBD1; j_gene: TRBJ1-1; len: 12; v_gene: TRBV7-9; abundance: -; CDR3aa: CASSLGTGQAFF; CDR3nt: TGTGCCAGCAGCTTAGGGACAGGGCAAGCTTTCTTT
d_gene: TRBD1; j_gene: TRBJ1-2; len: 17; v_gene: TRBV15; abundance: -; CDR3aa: CATSRDFGQGKSGGYTF; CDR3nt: TGTGCCACCAGCAGAGATTTCGGACAGGGAAAATCGGGCGGCTACACCTTC
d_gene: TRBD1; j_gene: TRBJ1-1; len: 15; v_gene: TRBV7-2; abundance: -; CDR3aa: CASSGSGQPLTEAFF; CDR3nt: TGTGCCAGCAGCGGTTCGGGACAGCCCCTCACTGAAGCTTTCTTT
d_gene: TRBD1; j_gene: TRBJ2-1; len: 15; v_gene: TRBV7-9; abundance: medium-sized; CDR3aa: CASSLGGQGRYEQFF; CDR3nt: TGTGCCAGCAGCTTAGGGGGACAGGGTCGTTATGAGCAGTTCTTC
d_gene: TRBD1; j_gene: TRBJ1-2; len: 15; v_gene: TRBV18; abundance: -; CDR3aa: CASSPPEYRGYGYTF; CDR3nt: TGTGCCAGCTCACCACCGGAATACAGGGGGTATGGCTACACCTTC
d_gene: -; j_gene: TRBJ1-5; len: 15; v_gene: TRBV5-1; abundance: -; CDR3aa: CASSLKGDSNQPQHF; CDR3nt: TGCGCCAGCAGCTTGAAGGGGGATAGCAATCAGCCCCAGCATTTT
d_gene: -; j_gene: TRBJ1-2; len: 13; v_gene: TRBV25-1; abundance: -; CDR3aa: CASSGGNNYGYTF; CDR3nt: TGTGCCAGCAGCGGGGGAAATAACTATGGCTACACCTTC
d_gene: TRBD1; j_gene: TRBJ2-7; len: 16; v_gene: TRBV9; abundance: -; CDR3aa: CASSATSGTGSYEQYF; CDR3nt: TGTGCCAGCAGCGCCACCTCCGGGACAGGGTCCTACGAGCAGTACTTC
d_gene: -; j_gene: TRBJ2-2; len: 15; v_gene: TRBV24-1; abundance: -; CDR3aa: CATSGLATNTGELFF; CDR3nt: TGTGCCACCAGTGGGTTAGCAACGAACACCGGGGAGCTGTTTTTT
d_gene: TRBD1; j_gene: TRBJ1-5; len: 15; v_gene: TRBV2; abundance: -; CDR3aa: CASSEDRAINQPQHF; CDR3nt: TGTGCCAGCAGTGAGGACAGGGCTATTAATCAGCCCCAGCATTTT
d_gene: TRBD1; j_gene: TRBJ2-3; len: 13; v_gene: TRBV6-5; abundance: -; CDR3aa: CASRPPDRETQYF; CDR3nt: TGTGCCAGCCGACCCCCGGACAGGGAAACGCAGTATTTT
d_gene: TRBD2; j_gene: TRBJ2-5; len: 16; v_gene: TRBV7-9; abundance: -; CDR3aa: CASSHYAGGYQETQYF; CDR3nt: TGTGCCAGCTCCCATTACGCGGGAGGGTACCAAGAGACCCAGTACTTC
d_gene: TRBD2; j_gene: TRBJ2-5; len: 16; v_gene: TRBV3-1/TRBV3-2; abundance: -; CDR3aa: CASSLSPSGRWETQYF; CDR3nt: TGTGCCAGCAGCCTAAGTCCTAGCGGGAGGTGGGAGACCCAGTACTTC
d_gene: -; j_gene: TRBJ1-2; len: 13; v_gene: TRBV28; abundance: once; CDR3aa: CASSLPGVYGYTF; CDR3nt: TGTGCCAGCAGTTTACCAGGGGTCTATGGCTACACCTTC
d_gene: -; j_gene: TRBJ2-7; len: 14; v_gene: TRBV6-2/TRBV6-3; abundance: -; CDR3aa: CASSYPSFGGEQYF; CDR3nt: TGTGCCAGCAGTTACCCTAGTTTTGGCGGCGAGCAGTACTTC
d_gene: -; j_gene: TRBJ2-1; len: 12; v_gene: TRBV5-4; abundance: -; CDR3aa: CASSFVGNEQFF; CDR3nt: TGTGCCAGCAGCTTCGTGGGCAATGAGCAGTTCTTC
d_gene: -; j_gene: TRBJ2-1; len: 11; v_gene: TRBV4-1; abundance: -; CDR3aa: CASSQDGQQFF; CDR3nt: TGCGCCAGCAGCCAAGATGGACAGCAGTTCTTC
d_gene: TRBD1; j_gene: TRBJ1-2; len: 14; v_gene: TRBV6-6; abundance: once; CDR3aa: CATSITGDSYGYTF; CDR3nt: TGTGCCACTTCGATAACAGGGGATAGCTATGGCTACACCTTC
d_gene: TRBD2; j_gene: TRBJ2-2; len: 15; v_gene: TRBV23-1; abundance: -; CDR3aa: CASSLQRESTGELFF; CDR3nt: TGCGCCAGCAGTCTGCAGCGGGAGAGCACCGGGGAGCTGTTTTTT
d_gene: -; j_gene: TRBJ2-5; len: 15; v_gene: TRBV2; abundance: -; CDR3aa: CASSISGDGKETQYF; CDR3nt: TGTGCCAGCAGTATCTCAGGGGATGGTAAAGAGACCCAGTACTTC
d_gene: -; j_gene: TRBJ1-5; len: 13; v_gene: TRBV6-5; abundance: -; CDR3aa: CATRGSVNQPQHF; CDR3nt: TGTGCCACCAGGGGTTCCGTCAATCAGCCCCAGCATTTT
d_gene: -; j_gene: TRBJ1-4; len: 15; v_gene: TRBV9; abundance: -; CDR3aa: CASSVGSGEAEKLFF; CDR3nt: TGTGCCAGCAGCGTAGGTTCCGGGGAGGCTGAAAAACTGTTTTTT
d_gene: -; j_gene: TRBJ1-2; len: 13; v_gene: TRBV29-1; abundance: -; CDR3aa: CSAADAIVYGYTF; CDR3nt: TGCAGCGCCGCAGACGCGATTGTATATGGCTACACCTTC
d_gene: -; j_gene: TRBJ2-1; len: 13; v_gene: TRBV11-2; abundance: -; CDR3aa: CATAVHLYNEQFF; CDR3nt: TGTGCCACCGCCGTACACCTCTACAATGAGCAGTTCTTC
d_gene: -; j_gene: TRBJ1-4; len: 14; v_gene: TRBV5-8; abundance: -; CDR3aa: CASSLSGINEKLFF; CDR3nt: TGTGCCAGCAGCTTATCGGGCATTAATGAAAAACTGTTTTTT
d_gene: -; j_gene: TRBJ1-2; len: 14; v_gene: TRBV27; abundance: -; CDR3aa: CASSRTGRDYGYTF; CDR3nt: TGTGCCAGCAGTCGAACCGGGAGAGACTATGGCTACACCTTC
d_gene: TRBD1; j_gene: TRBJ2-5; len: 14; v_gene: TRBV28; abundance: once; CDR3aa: CASSRGDRVGFQYF; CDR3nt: TGTGCCAGCTCTAGGGGAGACAGGGTCGGGTTCCAGTACTTC
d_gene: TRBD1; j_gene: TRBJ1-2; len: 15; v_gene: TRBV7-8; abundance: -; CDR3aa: CASSLNRDRDFGYTF; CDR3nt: TGTGCCAGCAGCTTAAACCGGGACAGGGATTTTGGCTACACCTTC